The next 18 T cell receptor beta chains were all read from a single sample in a study of OX40 agonist ivuxolimab in advanced cancers. Clones were sequenced by immunoSEQ multiplex PCR, and TCRdb holds only the in-frame ones, with some missing. This table holds 60,000 or so clones, less than 90% found once. The sample here was CD4+ or CD8+ T cells sorted from blood, taken in a trial of the OX40 agonist ivuxolimab. These TCRs come from an adult with an advanced solid tumor such as melanoma, head and neck, liver or kidney cancer.

On this clone: Different DNA sequences within this sample yield the same CDR3. The chain uses TRBV30 and TRBJ2-7, with D possibly TRBD2 on 6 matching bases. The CDR3 is made up of 14 amino acids. Germline assignment: CDR1 GTSNPN and CDR2 SVGIG (reference sequence). V gave up 2 bases and J gave up 2 bases, with 13 bases separating them. The CDR3 protein is CAWSPRAGTYEQYF. CDR3 nucleotides: TGTGCCTGGAGTCCTCGGGCGGGAACCTACGAGCAGTACTTC.

This clone was seen a handful of times. The chain uses TRBV27 and TRBJ2-5, with 10 bases fitting TRBD2. The CDR3 is 18 residues long. V shed 7 bases and J 5 bases; nucleotides not matched to a gene: 19. Germline assignment: CDR1 MNHEY and CDR2 SMNVEV (reference sequence). The CDR3 reads CASTHRESLAGGLETQYF. The CDR3 DNA is TGTGCCAGCACGCACCGAGAGAGCTTAGCGGGAGGTTTGGAGACCCAGTACTTC.

V is TRBV5-1 and J is TRBJ2-1; a weak D match, TRBD1 (5 bases). The CDR3 runs to 14 residues. Germline CDR1 reads SGHRS; CDR2 reads YFSETQ. Trimming left V 1 base short and J 5 bases short, with 10 bases between. CDR3 sequence reads: CASSLFIGDNEQFF. The CDR3 bases are TGCGCCAGCAGCTTGTTTATAGGGGACAATGAGCAGTTCTTC. The whole variable domain, filled in from reference TRBV5-1 and TRBJ2-1, reads KAGVTQTPRYLIKTRGQQVTLSCSPISGHRSVSWYQQTPGQGLQFLFEYFSETQRNKGNFPGRFSGRQFSNSRSEMNVSTLELGDSALYLCASSLFIGDNEQFFGPGTRLTVL.

The chain recombines TRBV14 with TRBJ2-1; possible D gene TRBD1, 5 bases. CDR3 length: 16 residues. The V and J ends lost 0 bases and 6 bases respectively, with 15 bases between them. Germline V CDR1 and CDR2: SGHDN, FVKESK. As DNA, the CDR3 is TGTGCCAGCAGCCAAGATCCCCCATGGGGCTTCAATGAGCAGTTCTTC. This codes for CASSQDPPWGFNEQFF.

This clone was counted between two and nine times. The chain joins TRBV20-1 to TRBJ1-2, with unresolved D. This CDR3 has 11 residues. The germline V and J ends were trimmed by 6 bases and 0 bases, with 5 bases remaining between them. Per the germline V gene, CDR1 is DFQATT and CDR2 is SNEGSKA (reference sequence). DNA of the CDR3: TGCAGTGCCTGGTCTAACTATGGCTACACCTTC. Translation gives CSAWSNYGYTF.

This clone was observed once. The V call is TRBV7-9, the J call TRBJ1-1; D not resolved. Germline lookup yields CDR1 SEHNR and CDR2 FQNEAQ (reference sequence). The CDR3 runs to 16 residues. Trimming cost V 2 bases and J 1 base, with 14 bases left between them. This chain's CDR3 is CASSLSLGFPNTEAFF. CDR3 DNA sequence: TGTGCCAGCAGCTTAAGTCTAGGATTTCCGAACACTGAAGCTTTCTTT.

This clone was seen a few times. The gene calls are TRBV19 and TRBJ1-3; no definite D call. V was shortened by 3 bases and J by 0 bases, with 3 bases between the two germline ends. CDR1 and CDR2 from the germline V gene are LNHDA and SQIVND (reference sequence). The CDR3 is made up of 13 amino acids. CDR3 region: CASSIHSGNTIYF. CDR3 coding DNA: TGTGCCAGTAGTATCCACTCTGGAAACACCATATATTTT.

A few counts support this clone. This chain uses TRBV4-1 with TRBJ1-2; D ambiguous. The V and J ends lost 4 bases and 4 bases respectively, with 16 bases between them. CDR3 length: 15 amino acids. Germline V lookup: CDR1 MGHRA, CDR2 YSYEKL. As DNA, the CDR3 is TGCGCCAGCAGCCCAGTGGGGATCGGATCCTATGGCTACACCTTC. It codes for CASSPVGIGSYGYTF.

This clone was seen just once. The CDR3 bases are TGTGCCAGCAGAGGAGGACACTTTTATAGCAATCAGCCCCAGCATTTT. Translating gives CASRGGHFYSNQPQHF. The V and J genes are TRBV2 and TRBJ1-5, with D perhaps TRBD1 (5 bases). Trimming left V 6 bases short and J 0 bases short, with 15 bases between. CDR1 is SNHLY, CDR2 FYNNEI, per germline. This CDR3 region has 16 residues.

The V and J genes are TRBV6-5 and TRBJ2-7, with D possibly TRBD1 on 6 matching bases. Germline CDR1 MNHEY, CDR2 SVGAGI. The CDR3 is 15 amino acids. V was cut by 5 bases and J by 3 bases, with 17 bases left in between. CDR3 coding DNA: TGTGCCAGCAGTCCTATTGGGACAACTCACTACGAGCAGTACTTC. It codes for CASSPIGTTHYEQYF.

The CDR3 DNA reads as TGTGCCAGTGGGGACAGGAGGAACACTGAAGCTTTCTTT. It is translated as CASGDRRNTEAFF. This sequence joins TRBV19 and TRBJ1-1; TRBD1 agrees at 8 bases. Germline V gives CDR1 LNHDA, CDR2 SQIVND (reference sequence). This CDR3 has 13 amino acids. The V gene end was trimmed by 8 bases and the J gene end by 1 base; junction bases not matched to a gene: 3. Combining the CDR3 with reference TRBV19 and TRBJ1-1 gives the whole variable domain DGGITQSPKYLFRKEGQNVTLSCEQNLNHDAMYWYRQDPGQGLRLIYYSQIVNDFQKGDIAEGYSVSREKKESFPLTVTSAQKNPTAFYLCASGDRRNTEAFFGQGTRLTVV.

The chain links TRBV5-4 to TRBJ2-7; D might be TRBD2 (6 bases). This CDR3 has 16 residues. CDR1 is SGHNT, CDR2 YYREEE, per germline (reference sequence). Between the trimmed V and J ends, which lost 3 bases and 4 bases, there was a span of 20 bases. CDR3 sequence: CASSSGGRVGGYEQYF. CDR3 bases: TGTGCCAGCAGCTCCGGGGGAAGGGTCGGTGGTTACGAGCAGTACTTC.

This clone was seen just once. The V and J genes are TRBV29-1 and TRBJ2-2; a weak D match, TRBD1 (6 bases). Germline-derived CDR1 and CDR2 are SQVTM and ANQGSEA. There are 15 residues in the CDR3. Between the trimmed V and J ends, which lost 4 bases and 3 bases, there was a span of 15 bases. DNA of the CDR3: TGCAGCGTTGGACTACAGGGTCGAGACACCGGGGAGCTGTTTTTT. Encoded protein: CSVGLQGRDTGELFF.

The chain uses TRBV27 and TRBJ2-7, with 13 positions matching TRBD2. The CDR3 covers 14 residues. Germline CDR1 is MNHEY and CDR2 is SMNVEV (reference sequence). Trimming removed 8 bases from V and 3 bases from J; junction bases left unmatched: 4. The CDR3 is CASWTSGRFYEQYF. CDR3 nucleotide sequence: TGTGCCAGCTGGACTAGCGGGAGATTCTACGAGCAGTACTTC.

V is TRBV7-2 and J is TRBJ2-2; tentative D call: TRBD1 (6 bases). Germline CDR1 SGHTA, CDR2 FQGNSA. V lost 5 bases and J 5 bases, leaving 9 bases between the germline ends. The CDR3 consists of 13 residues. CDR3 nucleotide sequence: TGTGCCAGCAGCGAACAGGGTACCGGGGAGCTGTTTTTT. Amino acid sequence: CASSEQGTGELFF.

This clone appeared a single time. The chain joins TRBV30 to TRBJ2-4, with 11 bases that match TRBD1. V was clipped by 1 base and J by 3 bases; unmatched bases: 11. CDR3 length equals 18 residues. CDR1 is GTSNPN, CDR2 SVGIG, per germline (reference sequence). For the CDR3, the DNA is TGTGCCTGGAGTGGAACCGGGACAGGGGGATTTTACAAAAACATTCAGTACTTC. Its translation: CAWSGTGTGGFYKNIQYF.

V gene TRBV5-1 combines with J gene TRBJ2-7; TRBD1 matches 8 bases. V was pared by 5 bases and J by 5 bases, with 9 bases of the junction left unmatched. Per germline, CDR1 SGHRS and CDR2 YFSETQ. CDR3 length equals 14 residues. The CDR3 region has the DNA TGCGCCAGCAGGAATCAGACAGGGGCGGACGAGCAGTACTTC. It encodes CASRNQTGADEQYF.

The chain is built from TRBV2 and TRBJ1-2; TRBD1 might be the D (6 bases). There are 12 residues in the CDR3. The germline gives CDR1 SNHLY, CDR2 FYNNEI. V lost 2 bases to trimming and J lost 8 bases, with 9 bases between them. CDR3 sequence reads: CASSENREGYTF. In DNA form, the CDR3 reads TGTGCCAGCAGTGAAAACAGGGAGGGCTACACCTTC.